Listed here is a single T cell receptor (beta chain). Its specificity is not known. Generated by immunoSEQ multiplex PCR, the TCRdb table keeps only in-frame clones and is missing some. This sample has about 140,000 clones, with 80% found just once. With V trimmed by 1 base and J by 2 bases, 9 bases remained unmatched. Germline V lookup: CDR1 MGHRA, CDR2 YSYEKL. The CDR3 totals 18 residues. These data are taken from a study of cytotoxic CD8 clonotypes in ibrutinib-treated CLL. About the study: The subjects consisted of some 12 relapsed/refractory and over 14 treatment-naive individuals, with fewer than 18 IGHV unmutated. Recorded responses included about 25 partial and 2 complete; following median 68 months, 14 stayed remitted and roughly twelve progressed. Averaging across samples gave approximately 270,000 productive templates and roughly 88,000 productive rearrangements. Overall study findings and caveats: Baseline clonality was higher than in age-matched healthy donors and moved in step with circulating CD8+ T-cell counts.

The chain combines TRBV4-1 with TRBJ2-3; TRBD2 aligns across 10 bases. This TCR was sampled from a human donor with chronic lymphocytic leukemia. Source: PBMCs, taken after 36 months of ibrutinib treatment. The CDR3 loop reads CASSQVSGGTSSTDTQYF. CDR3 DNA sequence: TGCGCCAGCAGCCAAGTTAGCGGGGGGACCTCTTCCACAGATACGCAGTATTTT.